One and the same sample provided the 20 T cell receptor beta chains below, sequenced in a study of Ad26.COV2.S vaccination and SARS-CoV-2 variants. Treatment meaning: around 19 received Ad26.COV2.S at low or high dose, single or two shots; a few received placebo; per-sample allocation not given. The investigators took samples on day 63 after the first vaccine or placebo injection. Clones were sequenced by immunoSEQ multiplex PCR, and TCRdb holds only the in-frame ones, with some missing. The sample lists some 250,000 clones, more than 75% seen once, with about 10% in the top ten. The sample was peripheral blood, taken in a trial of Ad26.COV2.S vaccine versus placebo. The receptors derive from a person aged 18-65 years who received the Ad26.COV2.S COVID-19 vaccine or a placebo.

This chain links TRBV7-2 with TRBJ1-2, with D uncertain. This CDR3 comprises 13 residues. CDR1 and CDR2 from the germline V gene are SGHTA and FQGNSA. V gave up 7 bases and J gave up 0 bases, with 9 bases separating them. The DNA for the CDR3 is TGTGCCAGCACCTCCACTACTAACTATGGCTACACCTTC. It is translated as CASTSTTNYGYTF.

This clone was observed a single time. The chain couples TRBV10-3 to TRBJ2-2; 16 bases agree with TRBD2. The CDR3 spans 16 residues. The germline gives CDR1 ENHRY, CDR2 SYGVKD. J lost 4 bases, V lost 7 bases, and 3 bases had no gene match. The CDR3 protein is CAITGLAGGVTGELFF. In DNA, the CDR3 is TGTGCCATCACGGGACTAGCGGGAGGGGTCACCGGGGAGCTGTTTTTT.

The J gene is TRBJ2-3, the V gene TRBV7-2; 13 bases fit TRBD2. The CDR3 length is 18 residues. After removal of 5 bases from V and 0 bases from J, the junction contained 8 bases not matched to a gene. The germline V gene encodes CDR1 SGHTA and CDR2 FQGNSA. The CDR3 loop is CASSPRTSGRSSTDTQYF. In nucleotides, the CDR3 is TGTGCCAGCAGCCCCCGGACTAGCGGGAGATCTAGCACAGATACGCAGTATTTT.

The rearrangement links TRBV5-1 to TRBJ2-3, with TRBD2 identical over 12 bases. This CDR3 is 17 amino acids long. Germline values: CDR1 SGHRS, CDR2 YFSETQ. The V and J ends lost 5 bases and 0 bases, in that order; junction bases with no gene match: 7. The CDR3 coding sequence is TGCGCCAGCAGTCGGGCCCTAGCGGGGGGGAGCACAGATACGCAGTATTTT. Translating it yields CASSRALAGGSTDTQYF.

The chain has TRBV7-2 and TRBJ1-2; 10 positions match TRBD1. The CDR3 consists of 13 residues. CDR1 is SGHTA and CDR2 is FQGNSA in the germline V gene. Trimming cost V 5 bases and J 8 bases; bases outside gene matches: 5. The CDR3 reads CASSRTGGEGYTF. The DNA for the CDR3 is TGTGCCAGCAGCCGGACAGGGGGTGAGGGCTACACCTTC.

This clone turned up a few times. The chain carries TRBV10-3 and TRBJ2-7, with 7 bases that match TRBD1. Germline V gene data show CDR1 as ENHRY and CDR2 as SYGVKD. The CDR3 length is 14 residues. V lost 3 bases to trimming and J lost 3 bases; unmatched junction nucleotides: 5. The CDR3 loop is CAISEVAGGYEQYF. The CDR3 DNA follows: TGTGCCATCAGTGAAGTAGCAGGGGGCTACGAGCAGTACTTC.

The chain is built from TRBV5-6 and TRBJ1-5; D unresolved. Germline V gene lookup returns CDR1 SGHDT and CDR2 YYEEEE. CDR3 size: 16 residues. V was shortened by 1 base and J by 3 bases, with 14 bases between the two germline ends. CDR3 amino acids: CASSLMLKGNNQPQHF. CDR3 coding DNA: TGTGCCAGCAGCTTGATGTTGAAGGGTAACAATCAGCCCCAGCATTTT.

V gene TRBV2 combines with J gene TRBJ1-2, with 8 bases matching TRBD1. Trimming removed 6 bases from V and 8 bases from J; junction bases left unmatched: 8. The CDR3 is 13 residues long. Germline V CDR1 and CDR2: SNHLY, FYNNEI. As DNA, the CDR3 is TGTGCCAGCAGCCCCGGACAGGGCTTCGGCTACACCTTC. Its translation is CASSPGQGFGYTF.

This clone was detected only a few times. V is TRBV19 and J is TRBJ2-2; D gene unclear. Germline assignment: CDR1 LNHDA and CDR2 SQIVND (reference sequence). The length of the CDR3 is 14 residues. The V end lost 3 bases, the J end lost 2 bases, and 7 bases lay between the germline ends. The CDR3 is CASSMTPNTGELFF. The CDR3 nucleotides are TGTGCCAGTAGTATGACACCTAACACCGGGGAGCTGTTTTTT.

The chain couples TRBV6-5 to TRBJ2-7; D is uncertain. The length of the CDR3 is 13 residues. V lost 3 bases, J lost 8 bases, and 14 bases lay in between. Per the germline V gene, CDR1 is MNHEY and CDR2 is SVGAGI. Here the CDR3 reads CASSYKGWVKQYF. In nucleotides, the CDR3 is TGTGCCAGCAGTTATAAAGGTTGGGTCAAGCAGTACTTC.

J is TRBJ1-2 and V is TRBV27, with unresolved D. Germline V gene lookup returns CDR1 MNHEY and CDR2 SMNVEV (reference sequence). V lost 2 bases, J lost 0 bases, and 10 bases lay in between. This CDR3 has 15 amino acids. The CDR3 sequence is CASSLDTLTNYGYTF. The CDR3 DNA is TGTGCCAGCAGTTTAGACACCCTAACTAACTATGGCTACACCTTC.

The chain couples TRBV30 to TRBJ1-2, with TRBD1 matching 9 bases. CDR1 is GTSNPN and CDR2 is SVGIG in the germline V gene (reference sequence). CDR3 size: 11 residues. The trim removed 5 bases at V and 6 bases at J, leaving 1 base unmatched. CDR3 DNA: TGTGCCTGGGACAGGGGGGATGGCTACACCTTC. Protein product: CAWDRGDGYTF.

V and J are TRBV15 and TRBJ2-7; D is unclear. The length of the CDR3 is 15 residues. Trimming removed 0 bases at V and 7 bases at J, with 16 bases between. Germline CDR1 LNHNV, CDR2 YYDKDF (reference sequence). Written as DNA, the CDR3 is TGTGCCACCAGCAGAGATCTCAAAGCCTTGGGTGAGCAGTACTTC. This codes for CATSRDLKALGEQYF. Looking up the rest from reference TRBV15 and TRBJ2-7 gives the full variable domain: DAMVIQNPRYQVTQFGKPVTLSCSQTLNHNVMYWYQQKSSQAPKLLFHYYDKDFNNEADTPDNFQSRRPNTSFCFLDIRSPGLGDTAMYLCATSRDLKALGEQYFGPGTRLTVT.

The V and J genes are TRBV19 and TRBJ2-3; D gene ambiguous. The CDR3 extends over 15 amino acids. Trimming left V 4 bases short and J 0 bases short, with 11 bases between. Per the germline V gene, CDR1 is LNHDA and CDR2 is SQIVND (reference sequence). CDR3 region: CASSSRAPSTDTQYF. The CDR3 nucleotides are TGTGCCAGTAGTAGTCGGGCCCCTAGCACAGATACGCAGTATTTT. The full variable domain, its missing parts supplied by reference TRBV19 and TRBJ2-3, is DGGITQSPKYLFRKEGQNVTLSCEQNLNHDAMYWYRQDPGQGLRLIYYSQIVNDFQKGDIAEGYSVSREKKESFPLTVTSAQKNPTAFYLCASSSRAPSTDTQYFGPGTRLTVL.

This clone was observed a single time. The V gene is TRBV28, the J gene TRBJ2-7; TRBD1 agrees at 12 bases. Trimming took 9 bases from V and 6 from J; bases not matched to a gene: 6. The CDR3 has 13 residues. CDR1 is MDHEN, CDR2 SYDVKM, per germline. This CDR3 reads CASPGTGGTEQYF. The CDR3 DNA reads TGTGCCAGTCCGGGGACAGGGGGCACCGAGCAGTACTTC. Full variable domain (rest looked up from reference TRBV28 and TRBJ2-7): DVKVTQSSRYLVKRTGEKVFLECVQDMDHENMFWYRQDPGLGLRLIYFSYDVKMKEKGDIPEGYSVSREKKERFSLILESASTNQTSMYLCASPGTGGTEQYFGPGTRLTVT.

This chain connects TRBV27 to TRBJ1-1, with D possibly matching TRBD1 (5 bases). This CDR3 contains 15 residues. Germline CDR1 reads MNHEY; CDR2 reads SMNVEV (reference sequence). V lost 2 bases and J lost 4, with 14 bases in between. The CDR3 here is CASSLSRAGPTEAFF. CDR3 in DNA: TGTGCCAGCAGTTTAAGTCGGGCAGGGCCCACTGAAGCTTTCTTT.

This chain uses TRBV6-2 or TRBV6-3 with TRBJ2-7; D unresolved. This CDR3 has 14 residues. The ends were cut back, 3 bases at V and 3 bases at J, with 12 bases in the middle. Germline-derived CDR1 and CDR2 are MNHEY and SVGEGT. The CDR3 loop reads CASSYAPGHYEQYF. The CDR3 DNA reads as TGTGCCAGCAGTTATGCCCCAGGTCACTACGAGCAGTACTTC.

The chain couples TRBV9 to TRBJ2-1; 9 nucleotides line up with TRBD1. Germline V gene lookup returns CDR1 SGDLS and CDR2 YYNGEE. CDR3 length: 17 residues. Trimming took 0 bases from V and 7 from J; bases not matched to a gene: 11. The CDR3 DNA reads as TGTGCCAGCAGCGTAGTTGGGACAGGGTTTTCCAAAAATGAGCAGTTCTTC. Residues: CASSVVGTGFSKNEQFF.

The chain links TRBV3-1 (or the pseudogene TRBV3-2) to TRBJ2-1; TRBD2 matches 11 bases. The junction had 5 bases not matched to a gene; V was cut back by 4 bases and J by 6 bases. Germline V gene lookup returns CDR1 LGHDT and CDR2 YNNKEL (reference sequence). The CDR3 is 15 residues long. CDR3 protein: CASSPRLAGGNEQFF. The CDR3 DNA sequence: TGTGCCAGCAGCCCCCGGCTAGCGGGGGGCAATGAGCAGTTCTTC.

V usage is TRBV28 and J usage is TRBJ1-2; TRBD1 matches at 8 bases. The V gene's germline CDR1 is MDHEN and CDR2 SYDVKM. This CDR3 is 12 amino acids long. The junction had 5 bases not matched to a gene; V was cut back by 7 bases and J by 7 bases. The CDR3: CASIEQGGGYTF. The CDR3 DNA reads as TGTGCCAGCATTGAACAGGGGGGTGGCTACACCTTC.